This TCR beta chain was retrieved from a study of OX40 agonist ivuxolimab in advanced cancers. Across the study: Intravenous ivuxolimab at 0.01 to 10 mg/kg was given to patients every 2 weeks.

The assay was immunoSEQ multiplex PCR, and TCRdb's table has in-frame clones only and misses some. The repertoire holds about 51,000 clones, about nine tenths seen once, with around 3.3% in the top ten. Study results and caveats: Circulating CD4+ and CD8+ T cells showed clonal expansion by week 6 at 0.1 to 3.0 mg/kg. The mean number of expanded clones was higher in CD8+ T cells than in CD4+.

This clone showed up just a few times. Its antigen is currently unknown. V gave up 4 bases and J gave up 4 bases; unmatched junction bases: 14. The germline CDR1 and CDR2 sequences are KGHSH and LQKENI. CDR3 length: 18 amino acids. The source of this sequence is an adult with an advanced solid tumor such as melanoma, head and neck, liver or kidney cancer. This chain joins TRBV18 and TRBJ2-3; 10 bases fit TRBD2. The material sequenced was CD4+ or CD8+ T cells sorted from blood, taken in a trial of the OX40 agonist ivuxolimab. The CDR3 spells CASSRGASGGQRADTQYF. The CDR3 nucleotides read TGTGCCAGCTCACGAGGAGCTAGCGGGGGCCAAAGAGCAGATACGCAGTATTTT.